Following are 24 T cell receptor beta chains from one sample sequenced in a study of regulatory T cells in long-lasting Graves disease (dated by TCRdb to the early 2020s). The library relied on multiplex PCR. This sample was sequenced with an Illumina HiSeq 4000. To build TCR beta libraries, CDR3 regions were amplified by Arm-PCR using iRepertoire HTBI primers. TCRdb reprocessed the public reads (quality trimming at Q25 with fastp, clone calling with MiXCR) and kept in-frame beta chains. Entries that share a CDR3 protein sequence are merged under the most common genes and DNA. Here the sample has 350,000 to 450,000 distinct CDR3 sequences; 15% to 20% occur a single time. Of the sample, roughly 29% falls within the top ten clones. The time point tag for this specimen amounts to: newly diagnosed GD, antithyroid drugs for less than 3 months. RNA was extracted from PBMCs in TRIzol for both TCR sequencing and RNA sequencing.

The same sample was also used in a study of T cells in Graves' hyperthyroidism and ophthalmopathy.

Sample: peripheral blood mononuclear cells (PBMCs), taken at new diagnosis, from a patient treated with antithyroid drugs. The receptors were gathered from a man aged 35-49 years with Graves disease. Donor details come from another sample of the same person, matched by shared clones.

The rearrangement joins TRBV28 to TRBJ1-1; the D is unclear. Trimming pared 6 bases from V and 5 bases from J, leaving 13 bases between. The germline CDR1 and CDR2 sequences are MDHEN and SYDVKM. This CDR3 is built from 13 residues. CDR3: CASRAPAGTEAFF. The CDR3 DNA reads TGTGCCAGCAGGGCCCCGGCTGGGACTGAAGCTTTCTTT.

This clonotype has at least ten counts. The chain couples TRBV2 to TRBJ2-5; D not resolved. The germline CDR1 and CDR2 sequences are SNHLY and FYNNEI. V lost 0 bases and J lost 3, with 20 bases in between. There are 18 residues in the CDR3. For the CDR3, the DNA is TGTGCCAGCAGTGAAGCTGAGGCTTCACAGCGTGCCGAAGAGACCCAGTACTTC. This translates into CASSEAEASQRAEETQYF. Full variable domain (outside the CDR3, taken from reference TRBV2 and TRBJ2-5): EPEVTQTPSHQVTQMGQEVILRCVPISNHLYFYWYRQILGQKVEFLVSFYNNEISEKSEIFDDQFSVERPDGSNFTLKIRSTKLEDSAMYFCASSEAEASQRAEETQYFGPGTRLLVL.

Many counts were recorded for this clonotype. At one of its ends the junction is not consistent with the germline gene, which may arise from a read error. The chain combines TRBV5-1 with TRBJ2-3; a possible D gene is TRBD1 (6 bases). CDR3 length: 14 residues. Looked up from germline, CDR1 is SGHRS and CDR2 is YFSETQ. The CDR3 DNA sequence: TGTGCCAGCAGCTCCGGACAGTTCACAGATACGCAGTATTTT. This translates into CASSSGQFTDTQYF.

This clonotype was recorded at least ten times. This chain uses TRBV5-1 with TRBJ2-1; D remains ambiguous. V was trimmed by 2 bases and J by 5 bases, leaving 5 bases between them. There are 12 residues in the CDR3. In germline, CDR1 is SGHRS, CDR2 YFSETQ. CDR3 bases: TGCGCCAGCAGCTTACCCCACAATGAGCAGTTCTTC. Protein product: CASSLPHNEQFF.

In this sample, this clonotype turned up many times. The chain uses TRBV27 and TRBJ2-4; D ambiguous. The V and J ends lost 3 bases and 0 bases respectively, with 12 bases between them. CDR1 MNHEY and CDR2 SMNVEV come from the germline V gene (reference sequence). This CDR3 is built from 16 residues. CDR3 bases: TGTGCCAGCAGTTTTAAGTCAGCTCTAGCCAAAAACATTCAGTACTTC. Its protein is CASSFKSALAKNIQYF.

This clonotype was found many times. The CDR3 DNA is TGTGCCAGCAGTCCCAGGGATTTACGGGAAAAACTGTTTTTT. It translates to CASSPRDLREKLFF. The V and J genes are TRBV2 and TRBJ1-4; TRBD1 is a possible D gene (5 bases). The CDR3 is made up of 14 amino acids. Germline values: CDR1 SNHLY, CDR2 FYNNEI. V shed 5 bases and J shed 8 bases, with 15 bases lying between them.

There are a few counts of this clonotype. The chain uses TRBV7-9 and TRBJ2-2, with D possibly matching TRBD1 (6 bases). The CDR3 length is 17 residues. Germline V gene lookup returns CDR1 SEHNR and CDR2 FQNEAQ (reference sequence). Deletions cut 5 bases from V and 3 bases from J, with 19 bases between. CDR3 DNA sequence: TGTGCCAGCAGCCCAGGCCTTAACAGGGCGGACACCGGGGAGCTGTTTTTT. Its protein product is CASSPGLNRADTGELFF.

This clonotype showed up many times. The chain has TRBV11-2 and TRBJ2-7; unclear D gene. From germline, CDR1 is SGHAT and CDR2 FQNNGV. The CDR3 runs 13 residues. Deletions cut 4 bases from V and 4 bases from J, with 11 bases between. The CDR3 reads CASSYGVGYEQYF. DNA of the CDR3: TGTGCCAGCAGCTATGGGGTCGGATACGAGCAGTACTTC.

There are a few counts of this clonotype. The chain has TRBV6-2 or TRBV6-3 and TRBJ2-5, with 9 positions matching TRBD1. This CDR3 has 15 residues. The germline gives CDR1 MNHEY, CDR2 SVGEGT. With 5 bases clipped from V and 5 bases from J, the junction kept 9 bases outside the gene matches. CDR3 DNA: TGTGCCAGCAGTGAAGCAACAGGGGGCGCGGAGACCCAGTACTTC. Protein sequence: CASSEATGGAETQYF.

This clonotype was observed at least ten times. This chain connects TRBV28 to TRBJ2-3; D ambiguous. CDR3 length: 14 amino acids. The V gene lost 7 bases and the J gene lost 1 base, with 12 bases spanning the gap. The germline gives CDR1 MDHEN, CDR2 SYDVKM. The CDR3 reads CASTTSDGTDTQYF. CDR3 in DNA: TGTGCCAGCACCACCTCAGATGGCACAGATACGCAGTATTTT. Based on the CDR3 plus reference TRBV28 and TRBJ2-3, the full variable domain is DVKVTQSSRYLVKRTGEKVFLECVQDMDHENMFWYRQDPGLGLRLIYFSYDVKMKEKGDIPEGYSVSREKKERFSLILESASTNQTSMYLCASTTSDGTDTQYFGPGTRLTVL.

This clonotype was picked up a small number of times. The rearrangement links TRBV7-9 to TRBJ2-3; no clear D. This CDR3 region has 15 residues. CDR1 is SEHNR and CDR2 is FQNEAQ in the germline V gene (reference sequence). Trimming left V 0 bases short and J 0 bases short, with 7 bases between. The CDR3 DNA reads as TGTGCCAGCAGCTTAGCGCCTGTTAGCACAGATACGCAGTATTTT. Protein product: CASSLAPVSTDTQYF.

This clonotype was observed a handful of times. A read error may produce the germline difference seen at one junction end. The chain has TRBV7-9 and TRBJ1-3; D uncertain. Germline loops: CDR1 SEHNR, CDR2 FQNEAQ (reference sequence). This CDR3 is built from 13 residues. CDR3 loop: CASSANPGNTLYF. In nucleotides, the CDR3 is TGTGCCAGCAGCGCTAACCCTGGAAACACCTTATATTTT. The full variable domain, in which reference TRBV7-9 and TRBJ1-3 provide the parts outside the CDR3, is DTGVSQNPRHKITKRGQNVTFRCDPISEHNRLYWYRQTLGQGPEFLTYFQNEAQLEKSRLLSDRFSAERPKGSFSTLEIQRTEQGDSAMYLCASSANPGNTLYFGEGSWLTVV.

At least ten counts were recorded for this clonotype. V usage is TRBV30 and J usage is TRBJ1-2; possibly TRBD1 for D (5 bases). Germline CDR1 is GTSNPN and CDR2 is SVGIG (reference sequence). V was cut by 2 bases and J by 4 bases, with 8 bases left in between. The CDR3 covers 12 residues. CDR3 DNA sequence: TGTGCCTGGAGTACGACAGCCTATGGCTACACCTTC. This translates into CAWSTTAYGYTF. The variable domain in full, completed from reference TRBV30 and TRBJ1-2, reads SQTIHQWPATLVQPVGSPLSLECTVEGTSNPNLYWYRQAAGRGLQLLFYSVGIGQISSEVPQNLSASRPQDRQFILSSKKLLLSDSGFYLCAWSTTAYGYTFGSGTRLTVV.

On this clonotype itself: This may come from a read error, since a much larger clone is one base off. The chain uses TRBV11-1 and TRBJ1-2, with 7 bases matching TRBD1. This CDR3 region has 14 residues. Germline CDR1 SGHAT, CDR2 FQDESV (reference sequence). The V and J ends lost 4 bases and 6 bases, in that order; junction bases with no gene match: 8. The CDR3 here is CASSSATGRHGYTF. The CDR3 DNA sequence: TGTGCCAGCAGCTCCGCGACAGGGCGGCATGGCTACACCTTC.

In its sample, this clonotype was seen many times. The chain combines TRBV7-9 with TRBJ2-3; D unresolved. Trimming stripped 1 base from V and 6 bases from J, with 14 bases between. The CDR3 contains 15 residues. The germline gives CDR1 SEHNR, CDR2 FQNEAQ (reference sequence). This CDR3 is CASSLVRQTLDTQYF. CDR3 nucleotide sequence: TGTGCCAGCAGCTTAGTCCGACAAACTTTGGATACGCAGTATTTT.

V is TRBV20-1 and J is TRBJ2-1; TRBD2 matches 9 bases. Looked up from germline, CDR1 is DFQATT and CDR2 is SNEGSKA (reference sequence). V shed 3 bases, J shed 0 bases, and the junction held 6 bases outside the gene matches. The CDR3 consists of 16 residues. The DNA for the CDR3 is TGCAGTGCTAGGCGGCTAGCGGGGAGCTCCTACAATGAGCAGTTCTTC. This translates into CSARRLAGSSYNEQFF.

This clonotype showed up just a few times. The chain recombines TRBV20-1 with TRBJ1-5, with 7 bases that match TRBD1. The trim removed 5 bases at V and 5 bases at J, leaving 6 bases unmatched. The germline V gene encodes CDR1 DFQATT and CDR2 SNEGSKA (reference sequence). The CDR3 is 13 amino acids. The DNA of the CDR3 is TGCAGTGCTCGCGACAGGGAACATCAGCCCCAGCATTTT. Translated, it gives CSARDREHQPQHF.

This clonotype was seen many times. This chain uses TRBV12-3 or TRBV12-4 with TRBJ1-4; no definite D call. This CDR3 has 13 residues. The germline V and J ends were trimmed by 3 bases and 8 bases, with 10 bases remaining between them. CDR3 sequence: CASSFFGSEKLFF. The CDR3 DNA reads TGTGCCAGCAGTTTCTTCGGTAGCGAAAAACTGTTTTTT.

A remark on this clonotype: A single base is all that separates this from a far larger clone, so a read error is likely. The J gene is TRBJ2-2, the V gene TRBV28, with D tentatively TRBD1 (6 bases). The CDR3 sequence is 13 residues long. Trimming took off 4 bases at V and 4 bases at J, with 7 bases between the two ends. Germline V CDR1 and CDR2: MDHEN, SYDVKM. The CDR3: CASSYRATGELFF. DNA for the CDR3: TGTGCCAGCAGTTACAGGGCCACCGGGGAGCTGTTTTTT.

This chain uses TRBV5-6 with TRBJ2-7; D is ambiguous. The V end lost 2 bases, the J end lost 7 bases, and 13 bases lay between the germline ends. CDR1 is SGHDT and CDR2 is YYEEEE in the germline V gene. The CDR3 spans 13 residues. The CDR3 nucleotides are TGTGCCAGCAGCTTTTTCGGCGGAAAAGAGCAGTACTTC. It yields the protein CASSFFGGKEQYF. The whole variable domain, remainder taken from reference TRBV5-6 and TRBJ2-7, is DAGVTQSPTHLIKTRGQQVTLRCSPKSGHDTVSWYQQALGQGPQFIFQYYEEEERQRGNFPDRFSGHQFPNYSSELNVNALLLGDSALYLCASSFFGGKEQYFGPGTRLTVT.

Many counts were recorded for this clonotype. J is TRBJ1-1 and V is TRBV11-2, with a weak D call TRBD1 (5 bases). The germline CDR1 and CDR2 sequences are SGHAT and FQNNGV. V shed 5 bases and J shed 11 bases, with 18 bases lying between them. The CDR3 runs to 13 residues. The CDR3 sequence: CASSQFVGADAFF. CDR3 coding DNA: TGTGCCAGCAGCCAATTCGTAGGGGCCGACGCTTTCTTT.

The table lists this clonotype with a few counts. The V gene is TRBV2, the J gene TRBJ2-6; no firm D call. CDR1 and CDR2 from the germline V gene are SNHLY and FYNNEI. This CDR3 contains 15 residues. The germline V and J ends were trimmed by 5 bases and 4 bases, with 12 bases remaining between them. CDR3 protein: CASSLDTAGANVLTF. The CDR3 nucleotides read TGTGCCAGCAGTCTTGACACAGCGGGGGCCAACGTCCTGACTTTC. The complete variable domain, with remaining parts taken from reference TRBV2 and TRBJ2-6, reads EPEVTQTPSHQVTQMGQEVILRCVPISNHLYFYWYRQILGQKVEFLVSFYNNEISEKSEIFDDQFSVERPDGSNFTLKIRSTKLEDSAMYFCASSLDTAGANVLTFGAGSRLTVL.

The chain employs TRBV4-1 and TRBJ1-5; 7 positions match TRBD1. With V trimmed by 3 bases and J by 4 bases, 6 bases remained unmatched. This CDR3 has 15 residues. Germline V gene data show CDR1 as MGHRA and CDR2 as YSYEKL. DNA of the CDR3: TGCGCCAGCAGCCAGCAGGAGGGGGCTAATCAGCCCCAGCATTTT. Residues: CASSQQEGANQPQHF.

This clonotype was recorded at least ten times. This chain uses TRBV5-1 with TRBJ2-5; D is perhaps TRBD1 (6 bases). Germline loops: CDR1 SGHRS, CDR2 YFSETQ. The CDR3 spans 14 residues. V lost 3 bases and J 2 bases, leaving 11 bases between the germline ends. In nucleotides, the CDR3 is TGCGCCAGCAGCTGGGGGCACGGGCAAGAGACCCAGTACTTC. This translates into CASSWGHGQETQYF.